These 23 T cell receptor beta chains share one sample of origin, sequenced in a study of blood T cell repertoires in COVID-19. TCRdb's table, derived via immunoSEQ multiplex PCR, lists solely in-frame clones and lacks some. The table shows tens of thousands of clones, with 75% to 85% occurring only once. The specimen was peripheral blood. These TCRs come from a man between 60 and 75 years old with acute or convalescent COVID-19.

The CDR3 coding sequence is TGTGCCAGTAGTATAAGGCCAGCTTGGCTCTTGGCGCGGGGCCAAGAGACCCAGTACTTC. Its protein is CASSIRPAWLLARGQETQYF. This chain connects TRBV19 to TRBJ2-5; possible D gene TRBD2, 6 bases. Trimming shortened V by 2 bases and J by 1 base, and 26 bases separated the two germline ends. This CDR3 is 20 amino acids long. Germline V gene sequence: CDR1 LNHDA, CDR2 SQIVND (reference sequence).

The gene calls are TRBV11-2 and TRBJ2-4; 9 bases are shared with TRBD1. CDR1 SGHAT and CDR2 FQNNGV come from the germline V gene. The CDR3 covers 17 residues. V was pared by 4 bases and J by 2 bases, with 9 bases of the junction left unmatched. The CDR3 DNA follows: TGTGCCAGCAGCTCTCCGGGACAGGGAAAAACCAAAAACATTCAGTACTTC. It codes for CASSSPGQGKTKNIQYF.

J is TRBJ1-5 and V is TRBV28; D unresolved. The CDR3 is 12 residues long. CDR1 and CDR2 (germline): MDHEN, SYDVKM. V was trimmed by 5 bases and J by 12 bases, leaving 14 bases between them. CDR3 sequence (DNA): TGTGCCAGCAGTACAAACACCGATCACCAGCATTTT. This encodes CASSTNTDHQHF.

The chain combines TRBV7-3 with TRBJ2-1, with TRBD2 matching over 8 bases. Germline V lookup: CDR1 SGHTA, CDR2 FQGTGA. The CDR3 runs to 15 residues. J gave up 0 bases and V 3 bases, and 1 base lay outside the gene matches. CDR3 region: CASSFTSGSYNEQFF. As DNA, the CDR3 is TGTGCCAGCAGCTTCACTAGCGGCTCCTACAATGAGCAGTTCTTC.

The V gene is TRBV15, the J gene TRBJ1-2, with TRBD1 matching 8 bases. The CDR3 is made up of 17 amino acids. V was clipped by 0 bases and J by 4 bases; unmatched bases: 10. CDR1 is LNHNV, CDR2 YYDKDF, per germline (reference sequence). The CDR3: CATSRDPGRGRPYGYTF. The CDR3 bases are TGTGCCACCAGCAGAGATCCGGGCAGGGGGCGCCCCTATGGCTACACCTTC.

This clone turned up a few times. J is TRBJ1-1 and V is TRBV18; D is ambiguous. Germline V gene lookup returns CDR1 KGHSH and CDR2 LQKENI. The V end lost 2 bases, the J end lost 0 bases, and 4 bases lay between the germline ends. The CDR3 contains 13 residues. The CDR3 reads CASSPTVNTEAFF. The CDR3 nucleotides read TGTGCCAGCTCACCAACAGTGAACACTGAAGCTTTCTTT.

The CDR3 nucleotides are TGCAGCGCAAACAGGGAAAATGAAAAACTGTTTTTT. Translating it yields CSANRENEKLFF. This sequence joins TRBV29-1 and TRBJ1-4; possibly TRBD1 for D (6 bases). The CDR3 sequence is 12 residues long. V shed 7 bases and J shed 5 bases, with 11 bases lying between them. The germline V gene has CDR1 SQVTM and CDR2 ANQGSEA.

This chain links TRBV29-1 with TRBJ2-3; 10 bases fit TRBD2. Trimming at V came to 7 bases and at J to 1 base, leaving 5 bases not matched to a gene. CDR1 SQVTM and CDR2 ANQGSEA come from the germline V gene. The CDR3 consists of 14 residues. The CDR3 DNA is TGCAGCGGCGGAGGGACTAGCGGCACAGATACGCAGTATTTT. As protein: CSGGGTSGTDTQYF.

The CDR3 region is CATMDGTGSTGELFF. DNA for the CDR3: TGTGCCACGATGGACGGGACAGGGAGCACCGGGGAGCTGTTTTTT. This chain links TRBV24-1 with TRBJ2-2, with 9 bases matching TRBD1. Germline V CDR1 and CDR2: KGHDR, SFDVKD. The length of the CDR3 is 15 residues. Losses at the gene ends were 10 bases for V and 4 bases for J; bases not matched to a gene: 9.

The CDR3 nucleotides are TGTGCCAGCAGTGCCCGTGGGGAGAGCTCCTATAATTCACCCCTCCACTTT. Protein sequence: CASSARGESSYNSPLHF. The chain uses TRBV2 and TRBJ1-6; no reliable D call. Per germline, CDR1 SNHLY and CDR2 FYNNEI. The CDR3 sequence is 17 residues long. V lost 4 bases, J lost 0 bases, and 13 bases lay in between.

On this clone: The junction differs from germline at one of its ends, possibly a read error. Additional DNA sequences in this sample encode the identical CDR3. This chain joins TRBV6-1 and TRBJ1-5, with D perhaps TRBD1 (5 bases). The CDR3 sequence is 18 residues long. CDR1 and CDR2 (germline): MNHNS, SASEGT. CDR3 in amino acids: CASSDTLGRGPFNQPQHF. In DNA form, the CDR3 reads TGCGCCAGCAGTGATACCCTTGGGAGGGGACCTTTCAATCAGCCCCAGCATTTT.

The chain employs TRBV30 and TRBJ1-5; TRBD1 is a possible D gene (6 bases). CDR3 length equals 13 residues. Germline V gene lookup returns CDR1 GTSNPN and CDR2 SVGIG (reference sequence). Between the trimmed V and J ends, which lost 6 bases and 3 bases, there was a span of 12 bases. The CDR3 DNA reads as TGTGCCTGTGGGGACACAATCAATCAGCCCCAGCATTTT. Translating gives CACGDTINQPQHF.

This clone occurred a few times. The CDR3 DNA reads as TGTGCCAGCAGCTTCTCAGGGACCTACGAGCAGTACTTC. Its protein is CASSFSGTYEQYF. The chain uses TRBV7-2 and TRBJ2-7; D perhaps matches TRBD1 (5 bases). Germline V gives CDR1 SGHTA, CDR2 FQGNSA. V lost 3 bases, J lost 2 bases, and 8 bases lay in between. The CDR3 covers 13 residues.

The sample holds one count of this clone. The chain employs TRBV12-3 or TRBV12-4 and TRBJ1-2, with D possibly being TRBD1 (5 bases). This CDR3 comprises 13 residues. V lost 5 bases and J lost 3, with 10 bases in between. The CDR3 coding sequence is TGTGCCAGCAGTCCCAGGGAGGACTATGGCTACACCTTC. As protein: CASSPREDYGYTF.

The rearrangement uses TRBV6-6 and TRBJ1-1, with D perhaps TRBD1 (5 bases). Looked up from germline, CDR1 is MNHNY and CDR2 is SVGAGI (reference sequence). The ends were cut back, 0 bases at V and 4 bases at J, with 12 bases in the middle. This CDR3 spans 15 amino acids. The CDR3: CASSYSGAWGTEAFF. The CDR3 DNA is TGTGCCAGCAGTTACTCTGGGGCCTGGGGCACTGAAGCTTTCTTT.

The chain links TRBV3-1 (or the pseudogene TRBV3-2) to TRBJ2-1; 7 nucleotides line up with TRBD2. The CDR3 contains 16 residues. Germline CDR1 LGHDT, CDR2 YNNKEL (reference sequence). V lost 0 bases to trimming and J lost 6 bases; unmatched junction nucleotides: 8. The CDR3 bases are TGTGCCAGCAGCCAAGATTTGGGCGGGGGTGTCAATGAGCAGTTCTTC. It yields the protein CASSQDLGGGVNEQFF.

The chain employs TRBV6-2 or TRBV6-3 and TRBJ1-5; D possibly corresponds to TRBD1 (5 bases). Trimming took off 2 bases at V and 3 bases at J, with 14 bases between the two ends. The CDR3 sequence is 16 residues long. Germline V lookup: CDR1 MNHEY, CDR2 SVGEGT. DNA of the CDR3: TGTGCCAGCAGTTACATGGGCGGGGGAGTCAATCAGCCCCAGCATTTT. Its protein product is CASSYMGGGVNQPQHF.

This sequence joins TRBV6-2 or TRBV6-3 and TRBJ2-1; possible D gene TRBD2, 6 bases. This CDR3 has 15 amino acids. The V end was cut by 2 bases, the J end by 9 bases, with 17 bases between. Germline loops: CDR1 MNHEY, CDR2 SVGEGT. The CDR3 reads CASSYGGVGSGEQFF. DNA of the CDR3: TGTGCCAGCAGTTACGGCGGGGTGGGGTCCGGTGAGCAGTTCTTC.

V and J are TRBV5-8 and TRBJ1-1; D ambiguous. The V gene's germline CDR1 is SGHTS and CDR2 YDEGEE. V dropped 4 bases and J dropped 6 bases, with 7 bases sitting between them. The CDR3 totals 11 residues. The DNA for the CDR3 is TGTGCCAGCAGCCGTCGAGCTGAAGCTTTCTTT. Its translation: CASSRRAEAFF.

The J gene is TRBJ1-6, the V gene TRBV6-5; D call uncertain. Trimming left V 0 bases short and J 5 bases short, with 11 bases between. The length of the CDR3 is 16 residues. Per the germline V gene, CDR1 is MNHEY and CDR2 is SVGAGI. CDR3 DNA: TGTGCCAGCAGTTACTCGGGCCGATGGGATAATTCACCCCTCCACTTT. Protein: CASSYSGRWDNSPLHF.

In its sample, this clone was seen once. This chain links TRBV25-1 with TRBJ2-2; D uncertain. CDR3 size: 14 residues. Germline CDR1 MGHDK, CDR2 SYGVNS. With 4 bases removed from V and 1 base from J, the gap between germline ends came to 7 bases. In nucleotides, the CDR3 is TGTGCCAGCAGTGTCCCAGGGAACACCGGGGAGCTGTTTTTT. It encodes CASSVPGNTGELFF.

This sequence joins TRBV11-2 and TRBJ1-4, with 7 positions matching TRBD1. With 7 bases clipped from V and 5 bases from J, the junction kept 10 bases outside the gene matches. CDR3 length equals 15 residues. Germline V gene lookup returns CDR1 SGHAT and CDR2 FQNNGV. CDR3 sequence reads: CASTQRQGRNEKLFF. The CDR3 nucleotides read TGTGCCAGCACCCAAAGACAGGGAAGAAATGAAAAACTGTTTTTT.

The V and J genes are TRBV7-9 and TRBJ1-2, with 7 bases aligning to TRBD1. There are 14 residues in the CDR3. CDR1 SEHNR and CDR2 FQNEAQ come from the germline V gene (reference sequence). V lost 10 bases to trimming and J lost 3 bases; unmatched junction nucleotides: 11. CDR3 region: CAINRDRSYYGYTF. The CDR3 DNA sequence: TGTGCCATAAACCGGGACAGATCCTACTATGGCTACACCTTC.